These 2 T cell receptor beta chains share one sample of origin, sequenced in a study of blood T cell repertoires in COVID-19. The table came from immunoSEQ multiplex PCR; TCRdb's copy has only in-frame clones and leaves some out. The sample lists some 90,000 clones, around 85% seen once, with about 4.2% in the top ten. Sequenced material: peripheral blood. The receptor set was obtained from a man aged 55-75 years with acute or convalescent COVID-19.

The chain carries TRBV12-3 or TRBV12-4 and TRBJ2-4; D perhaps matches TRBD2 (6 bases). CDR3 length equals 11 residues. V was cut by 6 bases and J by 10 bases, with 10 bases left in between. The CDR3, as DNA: TGTGCCAGCAGCCTGGAGGGGATTCAGTACTTC. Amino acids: CASSLEGIQYF.

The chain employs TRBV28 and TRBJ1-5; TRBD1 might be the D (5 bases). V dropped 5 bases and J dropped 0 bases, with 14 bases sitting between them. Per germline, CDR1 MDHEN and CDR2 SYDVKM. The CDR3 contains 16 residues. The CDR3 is CASSPTVRYSNQPQHF. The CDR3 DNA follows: TGTGCCAGCAGTCCGACAGTCCGCTATAGCAATCAGCCCCAGCATTTT.